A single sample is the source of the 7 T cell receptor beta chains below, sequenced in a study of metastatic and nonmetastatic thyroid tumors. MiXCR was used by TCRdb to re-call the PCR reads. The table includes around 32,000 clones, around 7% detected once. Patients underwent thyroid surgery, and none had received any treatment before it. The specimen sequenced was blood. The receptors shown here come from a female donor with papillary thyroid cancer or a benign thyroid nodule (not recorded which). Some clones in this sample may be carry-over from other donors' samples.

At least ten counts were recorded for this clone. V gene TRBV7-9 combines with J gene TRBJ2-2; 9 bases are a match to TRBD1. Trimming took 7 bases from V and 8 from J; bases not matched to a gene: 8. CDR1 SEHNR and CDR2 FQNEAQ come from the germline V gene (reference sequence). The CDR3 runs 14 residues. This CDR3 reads CASTIGQGKGELFF. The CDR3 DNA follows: TGTGCCAGCACTATCGGACAGGGGAAGGGGGAGCTGTTTTTT.

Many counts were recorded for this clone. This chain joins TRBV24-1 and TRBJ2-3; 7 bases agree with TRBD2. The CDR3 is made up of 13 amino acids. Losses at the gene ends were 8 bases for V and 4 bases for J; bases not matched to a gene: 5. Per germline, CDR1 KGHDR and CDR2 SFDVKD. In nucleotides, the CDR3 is TGTGCCACCACCGCTAGCGGTCCAGATACGCAGTATTTT. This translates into CATTASGPDTQYF.

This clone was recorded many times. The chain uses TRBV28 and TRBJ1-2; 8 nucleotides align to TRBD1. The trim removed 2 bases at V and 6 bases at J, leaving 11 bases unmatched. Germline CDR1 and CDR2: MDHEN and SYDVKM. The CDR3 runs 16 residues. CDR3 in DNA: TGTGCCAGCAGTTTAATCCCCGCTACAGGGGGTAATGGCTACACCTTC. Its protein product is CASSLIPATGGNGYTF.

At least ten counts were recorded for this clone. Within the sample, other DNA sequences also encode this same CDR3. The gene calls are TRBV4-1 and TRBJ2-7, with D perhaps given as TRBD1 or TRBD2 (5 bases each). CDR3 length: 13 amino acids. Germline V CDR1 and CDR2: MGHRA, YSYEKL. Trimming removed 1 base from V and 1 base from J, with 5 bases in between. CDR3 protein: CASSQGGSYEQYF. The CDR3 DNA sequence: TGCGCCAGCAGCCAAGGGGGGTCCTACGAGCAGTACTTC.

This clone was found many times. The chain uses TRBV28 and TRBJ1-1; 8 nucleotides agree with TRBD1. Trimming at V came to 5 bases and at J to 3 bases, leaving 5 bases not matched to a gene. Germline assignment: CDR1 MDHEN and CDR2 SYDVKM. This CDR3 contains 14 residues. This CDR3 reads CASSPGGVYTEAFF. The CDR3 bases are TGTGCCAGCAGTCCAGGGGGCGTTTACACTGAAGCTTTCTTT.

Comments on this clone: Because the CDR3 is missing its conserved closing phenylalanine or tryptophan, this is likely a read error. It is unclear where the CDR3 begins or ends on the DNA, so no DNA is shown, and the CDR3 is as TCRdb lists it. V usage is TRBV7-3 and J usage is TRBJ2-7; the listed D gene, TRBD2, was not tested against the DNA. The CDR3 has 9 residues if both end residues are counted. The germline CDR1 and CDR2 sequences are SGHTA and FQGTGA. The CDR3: CASSFGLAG.

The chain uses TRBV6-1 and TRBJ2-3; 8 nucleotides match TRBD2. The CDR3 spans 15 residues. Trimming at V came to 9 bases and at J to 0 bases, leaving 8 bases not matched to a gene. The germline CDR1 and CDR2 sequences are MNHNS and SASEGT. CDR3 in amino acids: CARIGSSGSTDTQYF. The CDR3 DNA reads TGTGCCAGGATTGGCTCTAGCGGGAGCACAGATACGCAGTATTTT.